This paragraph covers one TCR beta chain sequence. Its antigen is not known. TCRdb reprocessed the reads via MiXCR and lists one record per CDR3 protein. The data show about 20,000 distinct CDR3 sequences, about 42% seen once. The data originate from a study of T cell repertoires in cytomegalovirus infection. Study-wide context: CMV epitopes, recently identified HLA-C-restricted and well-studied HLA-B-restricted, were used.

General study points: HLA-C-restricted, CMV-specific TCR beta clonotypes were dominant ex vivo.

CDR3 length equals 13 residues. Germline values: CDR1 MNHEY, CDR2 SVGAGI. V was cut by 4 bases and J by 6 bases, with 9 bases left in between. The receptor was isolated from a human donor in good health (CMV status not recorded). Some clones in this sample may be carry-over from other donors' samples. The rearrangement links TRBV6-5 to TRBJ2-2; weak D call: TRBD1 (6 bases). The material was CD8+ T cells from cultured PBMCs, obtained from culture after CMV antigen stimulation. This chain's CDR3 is CASSLQGSGELFF. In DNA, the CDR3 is TGTGCCAGCAGTTTACAGGGCTCCGGGGAGCTGTTTTTT.